The 4 T cell receptor beta chains below were found in one sample sequenced in a study of T cell repertoires in cytomegalovirus infection. One entry per CDR3 protein results from TCRdb running MiXCR on the reads. The data hold some 97,000 distinct CDR3 sequences, with 23% observed a single time. Sequencing was carried out using CD8+ T cells from PBMCs. The receptors shown here come from a human donor in good health (CMV status not recorded). Some clones in this sample may be carry-over from other donors' samples.

This clonotype occurred a few times. The chain uses TRBV9 and TRBJ2-7; 7 nucleotides line up with TRBD1. The germline V gene encodes CDR1 SGDLS and CDR2 YYNGEE. The V gene end was trimmed by 5 bases and the J gene end by 3 bases; junction bases not matched to a gene: 14. CDR3 length equals 16 residues. The CDR3 DNA is TGTGCCAGCAGTATAGACCCTGGGACAGATCACTACGAGCAGTACTTC. Translation gives CASSIDPGTDHYEQYF.

The CDR3 bases are TGTGCCAGCAGCGAAATACAGAGCCCCTACGAGCAGTACTTC. It codes for CASSEIQSPYEQYF. The chain combines TRBV7-6 with TRBJ2-7; D ambiguous. Germline CDR1 and CDR2: SGHVS and FNYEAQ. There are 14 residues in the CDR3. Trimming cost V 5 bases and J 2 bases, with 13 bases left between them.

The chain links TRBV5-5 to TRBJ2-6, with 7 bases matching TRBD1. V was clipped by 1 base and J by 2 bases; unmatched bases: 9. Germline V gene sequence: CDR1 SGHKS, CDR2 YYEKEE (reference sequence). There are 18 residues in the CDR3. CDR3 nucleotide sequence: TGTGCCAGCAGCTTGTCGGGGACAGCCTCTACTGGGGCCAACGTCCTGACTTTC. Protein: CASSLSGTASTGANVLTF.

For this clonotype: A much larger clone sits a single nucleotide away, making a read error possible. This sequence joins TRBV7-2 and TRBJ2-7, with no clear D. The CDR3 has 15 residues. Trimming left V 4 bases short and J 2 bases short, with 15 bases between. The V gene's germline CDR1 is SGHTA and CDR2 FQGNSA. CDR3 coding DNA: TGTGCCAGCAGCTCCCGTGTGGACGGTACCTACGAGCAGTACTTC. This encodes CASSSRVDGTYEQYF.